This T cell receptor beta chain emerged from a study of early T cells in non-severe SARS-CoV-2 infection. Individual cDNA molecules received unique molecular identifiers during library preparation. Via MiXCR, TCRdb re-called the 5' RACE reads, giving one row per CDR3 protein. The table includes about 19,000 distinct CDR3 sequences, approximately 4.1% detected once. This clonotype was counted ten times or more. The length of the CDR3 is 15 residues. V was trimmed by 5 bases and J by 6 bases, leaving 19 bases between them. Germline lookup yields CDR1 MNHEY and CDR2 SVGEGT. This clonotype was sampled from an adult who was a healthcare worker with PCR-confirmed SARS-CoV-2 infection or an uninfected control (not recorded which). The rearrangement uses TRBV6-2 or TRBV6-3 and TRBJ2-5; D is possibly TRBD2 (5 bases). Sequenced sample: whole blood. The DNA for the CDR3 is TGTGCCAGCAGTACATCCCGGGGTTTCAGAAAGACCCAGTACTTC. Its translation is CASSTSRGFRKTQYF.